This record looks at one T cell receptor (beta chain) sequence and its context. Its matching antigen is unknown. V gave up 3 bases and J gave up 3 bases, with 12 bases separating them. Germline V CDR1 and CDR2: LNHDA, SQIVND (reference sequence). The CDR3 is made up of 15 amino acids. These data come from a study of T cell repertoires in cytomegalovirus infection. Study-level information: Public TCR beta signatures marked donors with CMV infection and the matching HLA.

Study observations and caveats: The study found HLA-C-restricted CMV-specific TCR beta clonotypes dominating the ex vivo response.

TCRdb re-called the reads with MiXCR, one entry per CDR3 protein. The sample lists 200,000 to 300,000 distinct CDR3 sequences; 6% to 8% were seen once. The chain combines TRBV19 with TRBJ2-1, with D possibly matching TRBD1 (6 bases). The TCR comes from a human donor in good health (CMV status not recorded). Some clones in this sample may be carry-over from other donors' samples. The sequencing sample was made of PBMCs. The CDR3: CASSIRGSDYNEQFF. The CDR3, as DNA: TGTGCCAGTAGTATTAGGGGGAGCGACTACAATGAGCAGTTCTTC.